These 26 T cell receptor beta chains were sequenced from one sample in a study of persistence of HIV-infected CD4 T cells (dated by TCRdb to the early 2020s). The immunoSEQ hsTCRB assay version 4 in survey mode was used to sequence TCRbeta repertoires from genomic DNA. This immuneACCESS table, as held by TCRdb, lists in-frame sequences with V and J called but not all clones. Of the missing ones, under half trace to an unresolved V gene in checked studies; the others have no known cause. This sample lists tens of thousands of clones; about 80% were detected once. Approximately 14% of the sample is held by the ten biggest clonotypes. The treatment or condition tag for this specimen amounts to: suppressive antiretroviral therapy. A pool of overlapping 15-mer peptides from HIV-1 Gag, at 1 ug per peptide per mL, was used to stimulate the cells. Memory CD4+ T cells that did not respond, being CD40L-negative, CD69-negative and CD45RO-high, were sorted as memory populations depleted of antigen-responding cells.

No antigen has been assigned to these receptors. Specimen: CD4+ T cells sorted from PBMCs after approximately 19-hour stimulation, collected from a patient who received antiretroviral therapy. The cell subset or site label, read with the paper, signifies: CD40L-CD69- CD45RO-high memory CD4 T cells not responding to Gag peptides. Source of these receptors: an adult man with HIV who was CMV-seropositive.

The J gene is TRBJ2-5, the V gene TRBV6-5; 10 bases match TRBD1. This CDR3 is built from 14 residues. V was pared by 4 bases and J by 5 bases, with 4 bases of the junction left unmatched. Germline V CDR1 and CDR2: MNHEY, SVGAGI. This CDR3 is CASSLDRGRETQYF. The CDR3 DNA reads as TGTGCCAGCAGTTTGGACAGGGGGAGGGAGACCCAGTACTTC.

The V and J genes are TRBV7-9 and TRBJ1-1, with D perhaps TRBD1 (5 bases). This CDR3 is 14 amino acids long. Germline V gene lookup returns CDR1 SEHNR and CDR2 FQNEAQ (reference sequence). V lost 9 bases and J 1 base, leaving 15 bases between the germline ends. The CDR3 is CASRLDTANTEAFF. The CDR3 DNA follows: TGTGCCAGTAGATTGGACACCGCGAACACTGAAGCTTTCTTT.

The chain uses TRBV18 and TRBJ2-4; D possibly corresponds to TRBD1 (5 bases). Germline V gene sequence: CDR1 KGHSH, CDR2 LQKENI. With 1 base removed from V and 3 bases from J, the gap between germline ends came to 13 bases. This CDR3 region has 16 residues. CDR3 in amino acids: CASSPRQRSGKNIQYF. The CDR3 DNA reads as TGTGCCAGCTCACCACGACAGCGCTCCGGCAAAAACATTCAGTACTTC.

This CDR3 reads CASSLDSFYMNTEAFF. The CDR3 DNA reads TGTGCCAGCAGCTTGGACAGCTTTTATATGAACACTGAAGCTTTCTTT. The genes are TRBV5-4 and TRBJ1-1, with D unresolved. The CDR3 length is 16 residues. Germline CDR1 SGHNT, CDR2 YYREEE (reference sequence). Trimming took off 0 bases at V and 0 bases at J, with 12 bases between the two ends.

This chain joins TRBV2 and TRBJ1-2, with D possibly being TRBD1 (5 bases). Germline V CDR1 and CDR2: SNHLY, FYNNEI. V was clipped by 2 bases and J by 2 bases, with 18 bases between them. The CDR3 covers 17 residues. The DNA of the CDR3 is TGTGCCAGCAGTGAAACAGGTACCGGATACTTAAACTATGGCTACACCTTC. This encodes CASSETGTGYLNYGYTF.

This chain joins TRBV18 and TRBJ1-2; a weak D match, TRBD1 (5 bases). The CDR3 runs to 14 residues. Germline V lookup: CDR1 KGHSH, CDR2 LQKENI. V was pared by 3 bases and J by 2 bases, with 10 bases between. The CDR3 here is CASSPAGGNYGYTF. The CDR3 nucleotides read TGTGCCAGCTCACCGGCGGGGGGGAACTATGGCTACACCTTC.

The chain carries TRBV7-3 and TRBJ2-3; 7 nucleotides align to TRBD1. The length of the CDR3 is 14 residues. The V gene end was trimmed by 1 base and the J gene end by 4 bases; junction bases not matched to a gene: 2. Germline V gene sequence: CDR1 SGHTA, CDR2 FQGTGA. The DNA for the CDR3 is TGTGCCAGCAGCTTAAAAGGGGGCGCAGATACGCAGTATTTT. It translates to CASSLKGGADTQYF.

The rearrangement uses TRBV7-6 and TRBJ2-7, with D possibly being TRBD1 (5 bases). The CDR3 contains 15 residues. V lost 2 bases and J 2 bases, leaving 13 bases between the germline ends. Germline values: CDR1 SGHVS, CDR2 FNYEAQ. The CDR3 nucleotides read TGTGCCAGCAGCTTATTTTCCGCAGGGACCTACGAGCAGTACTTC. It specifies CASSLFSAGTYEQYF.

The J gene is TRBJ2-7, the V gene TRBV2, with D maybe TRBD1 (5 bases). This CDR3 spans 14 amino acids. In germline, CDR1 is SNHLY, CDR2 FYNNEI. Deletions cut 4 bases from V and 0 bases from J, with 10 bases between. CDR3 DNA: TGTGCCAGCAGTGCGACAGAAGCCTCCTACGAGCAGTACTTC. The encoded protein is CASSATEASYEQYF.

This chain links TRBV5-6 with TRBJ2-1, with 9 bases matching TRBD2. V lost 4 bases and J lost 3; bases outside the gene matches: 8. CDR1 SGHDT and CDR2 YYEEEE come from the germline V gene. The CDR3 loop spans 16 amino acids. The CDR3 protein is CASSALGAGGYNEQFF. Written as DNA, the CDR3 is TGTGCCAGCAGCGCCTTGGGAGCGGGGGGCTACAATGAGCAGTTCTTC.

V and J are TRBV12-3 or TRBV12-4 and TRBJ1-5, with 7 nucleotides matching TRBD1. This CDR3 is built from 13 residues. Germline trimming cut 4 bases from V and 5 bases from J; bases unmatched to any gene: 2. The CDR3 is CASSSGGHQPQHF. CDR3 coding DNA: TGTGCCAGCAGTTCAGGGGGGCATCAGCCCCAGCATTTT.

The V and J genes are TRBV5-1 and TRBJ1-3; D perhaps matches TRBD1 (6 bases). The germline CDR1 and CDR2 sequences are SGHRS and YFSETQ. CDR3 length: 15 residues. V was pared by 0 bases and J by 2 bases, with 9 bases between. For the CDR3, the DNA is TGCGCCAGCAGCTTGGGGCAGGGGACTGGAAACACCATATATTTT. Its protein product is CASSLGQGTGNTIYF.

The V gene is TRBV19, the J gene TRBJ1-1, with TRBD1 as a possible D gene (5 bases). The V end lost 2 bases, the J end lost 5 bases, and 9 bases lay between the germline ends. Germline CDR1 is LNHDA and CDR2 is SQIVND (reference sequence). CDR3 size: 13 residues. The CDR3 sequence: CASSIKGWTEAFF. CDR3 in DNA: TGTGCCAGTAGTATAAAGGGGTGGACTGAAGCTTTCTTT.

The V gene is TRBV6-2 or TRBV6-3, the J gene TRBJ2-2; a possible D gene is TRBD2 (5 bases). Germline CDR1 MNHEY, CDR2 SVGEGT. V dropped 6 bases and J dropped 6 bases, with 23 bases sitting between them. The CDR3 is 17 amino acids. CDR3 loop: CASSFSKSLAAAGELFF. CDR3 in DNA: TGTGCCAGCAGCTTTTCGAAAAGCTTGGCAGCGGCCGGGGAGCTGTTTTTT.

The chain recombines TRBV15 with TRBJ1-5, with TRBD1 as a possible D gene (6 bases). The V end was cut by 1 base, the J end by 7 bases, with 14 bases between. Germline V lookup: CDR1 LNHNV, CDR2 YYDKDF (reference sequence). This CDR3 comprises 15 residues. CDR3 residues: CATSRGSGGRQPQHF. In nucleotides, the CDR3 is TGTGCCACCAGCAGAGGTAGTGGGGGCAGACAGCCCCAGCATTTT.

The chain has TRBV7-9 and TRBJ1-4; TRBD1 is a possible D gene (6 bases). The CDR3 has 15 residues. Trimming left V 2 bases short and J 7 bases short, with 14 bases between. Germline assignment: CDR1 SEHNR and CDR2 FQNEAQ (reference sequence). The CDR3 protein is CASSLPRGAGEKLFF. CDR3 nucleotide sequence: TGTGCCAGCAGCTTACCCCGGGGGGCCGGTGAAAAACTGTTTTTT.

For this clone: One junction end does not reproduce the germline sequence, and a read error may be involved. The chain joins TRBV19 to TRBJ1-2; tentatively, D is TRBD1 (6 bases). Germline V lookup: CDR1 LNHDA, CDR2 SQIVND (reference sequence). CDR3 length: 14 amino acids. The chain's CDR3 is CASSMGQMNDGYTF. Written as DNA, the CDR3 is TGTGCCAGCAGTATGGGACAAATGAATGATGGCTACACCTTC.

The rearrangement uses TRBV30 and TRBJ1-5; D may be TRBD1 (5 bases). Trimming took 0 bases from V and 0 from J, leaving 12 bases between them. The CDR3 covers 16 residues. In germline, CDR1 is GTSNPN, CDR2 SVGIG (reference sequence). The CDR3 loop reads CAWSVLGASSNQPQHF. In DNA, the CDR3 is TGTGCCTGGAGTGTACTAGGGGCATCTAGCAATCAGCCCCAGCATTTT.

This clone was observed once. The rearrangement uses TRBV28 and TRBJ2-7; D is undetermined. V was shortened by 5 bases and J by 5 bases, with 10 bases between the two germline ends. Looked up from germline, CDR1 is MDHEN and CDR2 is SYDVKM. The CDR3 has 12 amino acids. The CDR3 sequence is CASSSSRDEQYF. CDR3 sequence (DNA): TGTGCCAGCAGTAGTAGCCGCGACGAGCAGTACTTC.

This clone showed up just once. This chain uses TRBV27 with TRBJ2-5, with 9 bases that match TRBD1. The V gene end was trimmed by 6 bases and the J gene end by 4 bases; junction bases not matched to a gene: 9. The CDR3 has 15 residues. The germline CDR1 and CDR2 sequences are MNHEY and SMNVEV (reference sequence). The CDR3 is CASSRDRELGETQYF. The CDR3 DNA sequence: TGTGCCAGCAGCCGGGACAGGGAATTAGGAGAGACCCAGTACTTC.

CDR3 amino acids: CASSQSLGRIYGYTF. CDR3 bases: TGTGCCAGCAGCCAAAGCCTGGGACGGATCTATGGCTACACCTTC. V gene TRBV4-2 combines with J gene TRBJ1-2, with D perhaps matching TRBD1 (5 bases). V lost 2 bases and J 4 bases, leaving 14 bases between the germline ends. The CDR3 runs to 15 residues. Germline V gene lookup returns CDR1 LGHNA and CDR2 YNFKEQ.

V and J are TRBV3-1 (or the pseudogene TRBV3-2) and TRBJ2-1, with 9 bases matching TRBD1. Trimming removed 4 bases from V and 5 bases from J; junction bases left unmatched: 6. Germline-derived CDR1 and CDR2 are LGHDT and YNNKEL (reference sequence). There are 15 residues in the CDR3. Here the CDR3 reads CASSLGTGWDNEQFF. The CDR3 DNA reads TGTGCCAGCAGCCTGGGGACAGGGTGGGACAATGAGCAGTTCTTC.

CDR3 protein: CASRSTGTENSPLHF. The CDR3 nucleotides read TGTGCCAGCAGATCCACCGGGACAGAGAATTCACCCCTCCACTTT. The chain employs TRBV5-4 and TRBJ1-6; the match to TRBD1 covers 7 bases. V lost 5 bases to trimming and J lost 7 bases; unmatched junction nucleotides: 9. From germline, CDR1 is SGHNT and CDR2 YYREEE (reference sequence). This CDR3 spans 15 amino acids.

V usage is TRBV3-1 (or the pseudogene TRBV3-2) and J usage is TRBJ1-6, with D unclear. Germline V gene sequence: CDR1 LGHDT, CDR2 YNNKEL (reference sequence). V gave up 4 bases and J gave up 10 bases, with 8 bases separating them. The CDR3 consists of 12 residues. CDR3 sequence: CASSLRRSPLHF. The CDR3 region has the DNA TGTGCCAGCAGCCTAAGGAGGTCACCCCTCCACTTT.

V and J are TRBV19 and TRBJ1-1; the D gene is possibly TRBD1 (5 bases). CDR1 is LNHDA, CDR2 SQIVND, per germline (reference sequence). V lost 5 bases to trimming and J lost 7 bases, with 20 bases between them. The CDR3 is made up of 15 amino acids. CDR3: CASSSGRGSSGEAFF. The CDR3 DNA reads TGTGCCAGTAGTTCGGGACGGGGGAGTAGCGGTGAAGCTTTCTTT.

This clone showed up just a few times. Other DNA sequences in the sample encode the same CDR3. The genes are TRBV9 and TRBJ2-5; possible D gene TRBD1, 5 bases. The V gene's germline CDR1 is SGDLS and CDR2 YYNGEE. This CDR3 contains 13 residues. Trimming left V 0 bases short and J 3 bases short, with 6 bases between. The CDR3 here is CASSVAREETQYF. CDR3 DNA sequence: TGTGCCAGCAGCGTAGCCAGGGAAGAGACCCAGTACTTC.